A single sample gave rise to the 26 T cell receptor beta chains below, sequenced in a study of cytomegalovirus exposure and HLA in healthy donors. A multiplex PCR was run with 60 Vbeta primers and 13 Jbeta primers. The data were produced by immunoSEQ multiplex PCR, yet TCRdb's version contains in-frame clones alone and is incomplete. The sample has fewer than 150,000 clones, 60% to 85% seen once. The sequencing input was PBMCs. Receptors were obtained from a male donor in good health and CMV-seronegative.

V gene TRBV5-1 combines with J gene TRBJ2-1, with 14 nucleotides matching TRBD2. Losses at the gene ends were 4 bases for V and 7 bases for J; bases not matched to a gene: 7. The germline CDR1 and CDR2 sequences are SGHRS and YFSETQ. The CDR3 is 16 residues long. CDR3 nucleotide sequence: TGCGCCAGCAGCCTGACTAGCGGGGGGGCCGGTAATGAGCAGTTCTTC. Translation: CASSLTSGGAGNEQFF. Full variable domain (rest looked up from reference TRBV5-1 and TRBJ2-1): KAGVTQTPRYLIKTRGQQVTLSCSPISGHRSVSWYQQTPGQGLQFLFEYFSETQRNKGNFPGRFSGRQFSNSRSEMNVSTLELGDSALYLCASSLTSGGAGNEQFFGPGTRLTVL.

The genes are TRBV5-1 and TRBJ1-1, with 7 positions matching TRBD1. CDR3 length equals 15 residues. Germline assignment: CDR1 SGHRS and CDR2 YFSETQ. J was trimmed by 3 bases and V by 0 bases; bases with no gene match: 5. CDR3 in amino acids: CASSLETQGYTEAFF. In nucleotides, the CDR3 is TGCGCCAGCAGCTTGGAAACACAGGGGTACACTGAAGCTTTCTTT.

This CDR3 is CASSQDPRGGYTF. DNA of the CDR3: TGCGCCAGCAGCCAAGACCCTAGAGGTGGCTACACCTTC. The chain uses TRBV4-3 and TRBJ1-2; D uncertain. The V gene's germline CDR1 is LGHNA and CDR2 YSLEER. The CDR3 runs to 13 residues. V lost 0 bases and J 7 bases, leaving 9 bases between the germline ends.

The V and J genes are TRBV7-2 and TRBJ1-1; TRBD1 aligns across 7 bases. The V gene's germline CDR1 is SGHTA and CDR2 FQGNSA. With 6 bases clipped from V and 1 base from J, the junction kept 8 bases outside the gene matches. The CDR3 length is 15 residues. CDR3 in DNA: TGTGCCAGCAGTCTCTCCCCAGGGGGGAACACTGAAGCTTTCTTT. Its protein is CASSLSPGGNTEAFF.

This chain uses TRBV4-2 with TRBJ2-3; 8 bases are a match to TRBD2. Germline-derived CDR1 and CDR2 are LGHNA and YNFKEQ. The CDR3 has 18 amino acids. J lost 6 bases, V lost 1 base, and 15 bases had no gene match. The CDR3 spells CASSQVRAEGLGGDTQYF. The CDR3 coding sequence is TGTGCCAGCAGCCAAGTACGCGCAGAGGGACTAGGGGGGGATACGCAGTATTTT.

This clone was observed a few times. V and J are TRBV10-3 and TRBJ2-7, with 8 positions matching TRBD1. J gave up 2 bases and V 2 bases, and 5 bases lay outside the gene matches. CDR3 length: 15 residues. The germline V gene encodes CDR1 ENHRY and CDR2 SYGVKD. The CDR3 DNA is TGTGCCATCAGTGAGGGGACAGGTCCCCCCTACGAGCAGTACTTC. Protein: CAISEGTGPPYEQYF.

Concerning this clone: One end of the junction does not line up with germline, which may come from a read error. The chain uses TRBV5-5 and TRBJ1-1, with D unresolved. Germline lookup yields CDR1 SGHKS and CDR2 YYEKEE (reference sequence). The CDR3 runs to 10 residues. The CDR3 spells CASSLEQQHF. As DNA, the CDR3 is TGTGCCAGCAGCTTGGAACAGCAACACTTT.

This clone was counted a few times. The chain uses TRBV6-1 and TRBJ1-1; D gene ambiguous. Trimming left V 1 base short and J 4 bases short, with 10 bases between. The CDR3 has 14 residues. The germline CDR1 and CDR2 sequences are MNHNS and SASEGT. CDR3 amino acids: CASSEGAGFTEAFF. CDR3 sequence (DNA): TGTGCCAGCAGTGAAGGGGCGGGGTTCACTGAAGCTTTCTTT.

V and J are TRBV27 and TRBJ2-2, with 11 bases matching TRBD2. The CDR3 loop spans 18 amino acids. Germline loops: CDR1 MNHEY, CDR2 SMNVEV (reference sequence). The V gene end was trimmed by 3 bases and the J gene end by 6 bases; junction bases not matched to a gene: 12. The CDR3 sequence: CASSFSSGGFVGAGELFF. The CDR3 DNA reads as TGTGCCAGCAGTTTCTCTAGCGGGGGGTTCGTCGGGGCCGGGGAGCTGTTTTTT.

This CDR3 is CASSSQRGAPNTQYF. The CDR3 DNA reads as TGTGCCAGCAGCTCCCAGCGGGGGGCCCCGAATACGCAGTATTTT. The gene calls are TRBV7-6 and TRBJ2-3; 9 bases are shared with TRBD2. V was pared by 4 bases and J by 7 bases, with 9 bases of the junction left unmatched. The CDR3 has 15 amino acids. CDR1 and CDR2 (germline): SGHVS, FNYEAQ.

The genes are TRBV7-9 and TRBJ2-7, with 8 bases that match TRBD2. Germline V gene lookup returns CDR1 SEHNR and CDR2 FQNEAQ (reference sequence). CDR3 size: 17 residues. After removal of 2 bases from V and 0 bases from J, the junction contained 9 bases not matched to a gene. The CDR3 nucleotides read TGTGCCAGCAGCTTATTGCGGTCCAGCGGGAGCTCCTACGAGCAGTACTTC. It specifies CASSLLRSSGSSYEQYF.

The chain couples TRBV6-5 to TRBJ2-7; no definite D call. Looked up from germline, CDR1 is MNHEY and CDR2 is SVGAGI. Trimming cost V 4 bases and J 0 bases, with 13 bases left between them. There are 15 residues in the CDR3. The CDR3 sequence: CASSSSLRFSYEQYF. CDR3 sequence (DNA): TGTGCCAGCAGTTCCTCCCTCAGGTTCTCCTACGAGCAGTACTTC.

The V and J genes are TRBV4-2 and TRBJ1-4, with 8 bases lining up with TRBD1. After removal of 2 bases from V and 12 bases from J, the junction contained 8 bases not matched to a gene. Germline loops: CDR1 LGHNA, CDR2 YNFKEQ. The CDR3 runs to 14 residues. As DNA, the CDR3 is TGTGCCAGCAGCCAATCAGGGGGCGTTAGGGAACTGTTTTTT. It specifies CASSQSGGVRELFF.

The chain carries TRBV18 and TRBJ2-1; 7 nucleotides line up with TRBD2. This CDR3 comprises 13 residues. The V and J ends lost 3 bases and 10 bases, in that order; junction bases with no gene match: 6. From germline, CDR1 is KGHSH and CDR2 LQKENI. CDR3 sequence reads: CASSPGLVREQFF. CDR3 DNA sequence: TGTGCCAGCTCACCTGGACTAGTCCGCGAGCAGTTCTTC. The variable domain in full, with the rest retrieved from reference TRBV18 and TRBJ2-1, is NAGVMQNPRHLVRRRGQEARLRCSPMKGHSHVYWYRQLPEEGLKFMVYLQKENIIDESGMPKERFSAEFPKEGPSILRIQQVVRGDSAAYFCASSPGLVREQFFGPGTRLTVL.

This clone has more than one count but fewer than ten. The J gene is TRBJ2-7, the V gene TRBV6-1; 11 nucleotides line up with TRBD2. Germline assignment: CDR1 MNHNS and CDR2 SASEGT. The CDR3 totals 14 residues. Unmatched junction bases numbered 5, after V lost 8 bases and J lost 2 bases. The CDR3 region has the DNA TGTGCCAGCGGACAGGGACTAGCGGCCTACGAGCAGTACTTC. Its protein is CASGQGLAAYEQYF.

This clone was counted a few times. This chain connects TRBV23-1 to TRBJ1-5; 8 nucleotides agree with TRBD1. TRBV23-1 is flagged as an ORF with uncertain function. V gave up 3 bases and J gave up 5 bases; unmatched junction bases: 9. The CDR3 is made up of 16 amino acids. This CDR3 is CASSHPDRVLDQPQHF. DNA for the CDR3: TGCGCCAGCAGTCATCCGGACAGGGTTTTGGATCAGCCCCAGCATTTT.

A note on this clone: One end of the junction fails to match germline, which may point to a read error. The J gene is TRBJ1-1, the V gene TRBV7-7; the D is unclear. The CDR3 is 14 amino acids. Germline CDR1 SSHAT, CDR2 FNYEAQ (reference sequence). The CDR3 nucleotides read TGTGCTAGCAGCGAGAGCCTTACCTCGTCTGAAGCTTTCTTT. As protein: CASSESLTSSEAFF.

The genes are TRBV5-1 and TRBJ1-3, with no clear D. The germline V gene has CDR1 SGHRS and CDR2 YFSETQ. The V end lost 3 bases, the J end lost 3 bases, and 13 bases lay between the germline ends. The CDR3 sequence is 15 residues long. CDR3 in DNA: TGCGCCAGCAGCTCAATGCCACAGCTTGGAAACACCATATATTTT. Protein product: CASSSMPQLGNTIYF.

The J gene is TRBJ2-1, the V gene TRBV10-3; 12 positions agree with TRBD2. CDR1 is ENHRY, CDR2 SYGVKD, per germline. The CDR3 has 16 residues. Trimming cost V 2 bases and J 7 bases; bases outside gene matches: 6. CDR3 DNA sequence: TGTGCCATCAGTGAGGTGCCTAGCGGGGGGGCAAATGAGCAGTTCTTC. Protein: CAISEVPSGGANEQFF.

Only one count was recorded for this clone. The V gene is TRBV12-5, the J gene TRBJ2-4, with D perhaps matching TRBD1 (5 bases). This CDR3 contains 17 residues. V was cut by 3 bases and J by 2 bases, with 17 bases left in between. Per the germline V gene, CDR1 is LGHNT and CDR2 is FRNRAP. The CDR3 DNA follows: TGTGCTAGTGGTTTATATTGGCAGGGCCGGTCCAAAAACATTCAGTACTTC. Residues: CASGLYWQGRSKNIQYF.

The chain links TRBV2 to TRBJ2-1; 7 bases align to TRBD2. The germline V gene encodes CDR1 SNHLY and CDR2 FYNNEI. The CDR3 covers 17 residues. V trimming: 11 bases; J trimming: 7 bases; junction bases outside the gene matches: 23. The CDR3 region is CAGGGLAADRSRNEQFF. CDR3 sequence (DNA): TGTGCCGGAGGTGGGCTAGCGGCAGATCGATCTCGAAATGAGCAGTTCTTC.

The table lists this clone with a count of one. V gene TRBV5-4 combines with J gene TRBJ1-2, with 10 bases fitting TRBD1. V lost 0 bases, J lost 0 bases, and 5 bases stayed unmatched. CDR3 length equals 17 residues. Germline assignment: CDR1 SGHNT and CDR2 YYREEE (reference sequence). DNA for the CDR3: TGTGCCAGCAGCTTGGGAGGGGACAGGGGCGCTAACTATGGCTACACCTTC. Translation gives CASSLGGDRGANYGYTF.

For this clone: The junction departs from the called germline gene at one end, perhaps through a read error. V gene TRBV30 combines with J gene TRBJ1-6; D possibly corresponds to TRBD1 (5 bases). The CDR3 sequence is 15 residues long. Germline-derived CDR1 and CDR2 are GTSNPN and SVGIG (reference sequence). The CDR3 region is CSWRGLEGSNSPLHF. The CDR3 DNA follows: TGTTCCTGGAGGGGTTTGGAGGGCAGTAATTCACCCCTCCACTTT.

This chain uses TRBV11-3 with TRBJ2-2; 11 nucleotides agree with TRBD1. Germline-derived CDR1 and CDR2 are SGHNT and YENEEA. The length of the CDR3 is 18 residues. Losses at the gene ends were 5 bases for V and 4 bases for J; bases not matched to a gene: 12. The CDR3 DNA reads as TGTGCCAGCAGCGCGTCCTACTCGGGACAGGGGGTCACCGGGGAGCTGTTTTTT. Protein product: CASSASYSGQGVTGELFF. The full variable domain, rest sourced from reference TRBV11-3 and TRBJ2-2, is EAGVVQSPRYKIIEKKQPVAFWCNPISGHNTLYWYLQNLGQGPELLIRYENEEAVDDSQLPKDRFSAERLKGVDSTLKIQPAELGDSAVYLCASSASYSGQGVTGELFFGEGSRLTVL.

This clone was recorded a few times. The junction shows a germline mismatch at one end, possibly a read error. The rearrangement joins TRBV7-9 to TRBJ1-1; 7 bases are shared with TRBD1. This CDR3 has 18 residues. The V gene's germline CDR1 is SEHNR and CDR2 FQNEAQ (reference sequence). As DNA, the CDR3 is TGTTCCAGCAGCTTAGAGGGCACAGGGGCCCCCCTTAACACTGAAGCTTTCTTT. It specifies CSSSLEGTGAPLNTEAFF.

This chain connects TRBV5-1 to TRBJ2-7, with 9 bases lining up with TRBD2. This CDR3 region has 17 residues. CDR1 is SGHRS, CDR2 YFSETQ, per germline. V gave up 2 bases and J gave up 0 bases; unmatched junction bases: 9. CDR3 in amino acids: CASSLKISGRVSYEQYF. CDR3 nucleotide sequence: TGCGCCAGCAGCTTAAAGATTAGCGGGAGAGTCTCCTACGAGCAGTACTTC. The entire variable domain, with the rest obtained from reference TRBV5-1 and TRBJ2-7, is as follows: KAGVTQTPRYLIKTRGQQVTLSCSPISGHRSVSWYQQTPGQGLQFLFEYFSETQRNKGNFPGRFSGRQFSNSRSEMNVSTLELGDSALYLCASSLKISGRVSYEQYFGPGTRLTVT.